This entry lists 5 T cell receptor beta chains sequenced from one sample in a study of control samples from healthy donors and cancer patients. Measured with immunoSEQ multiplex PCR; TCRdb has only the in-frame clones, and not every one. The table lists about 89,000 clones, approximately 86% of them singletons. Sequencing used blood. These receptors were taken from a man aged 30-40 years in good health.

The chain joins TRBV5-6 to TRBJ1-1; 7 bases agree with TRBD1. V lost 6 bases, J lost 0 bases, and 8 bases stayed unmatched. The CDR3 has 15 amino acids. CDR1 and CDR2 from the germline V gene are SGHDT and YYEEEE. CDR3 sequence: CASNPQGGMNTEAFF. CDR3 DNA sequence: TGTGCCAGCAACCCCCAGGGGGGCATGAACACTGAAGCTTTCTTT.

CDR3 in amino acids: CASSQVPLSAANTGELFF. As DNA, the CDR3 is TGTGCCAGCAGCCAAGTCCCATTATCGGCAGCGAACACCGGGGAGCTGTTTTTT. The chain has TRBV14 and TRBJ2-2; D unresolved. V lost 1 base to trimming and J lost 0 bases, with 15 bases between them. Looked up from germline, CDR1 is SGHDN and CDR2 is FVKESK. CDR3 length: 18 amino acids.

Here the CDR3 DNA reads TGTGCCAGCAGCTTACGGGGGACGGGGAGAGGGGAGAACACTGAAGCTTTCTTT. This codes for CASSLRGTGRGENTEAFF. The chain combines TRBV11-2 with TRBJ1-1; a weak D match, TRBD1 (5 bases). The V end lost 2 bases, the J end lost 1 base, and 20 bases lay between the germline ends. There are 18 residues in the CDR3. CDR1 and CDR2 (germline): SGHAT, FQNNGV.

The rearrangement joins TRBV19 to TRBJ2-1; no clear D. Trimming removed 8 bases from V and 8 bases from J, with 7 bases in between. From germline, CDR1 is LNHDA and CDR2 SQIVND (reference sequence). The CDR3 loop spans 10 amino acids. This CDR3 reads CASGSYEQFF. The CDR3 DNA sequence: TGTGCCAGTGGGTCCTATGAGCAGTTCTTC.

This chain joins TRBV30 and TRBJ2-7; 8 nucleotides agree with TRBD1. J lost 5 bases, V lost 2 bases, and 8 bases had no gene match. Germline lookup yields CDR1 GTSNPN and CDR2 SVGIG (reference sequence). The CDR3 spans 14 residues. CDR3 region: CAWSSGTGGNEQYF. DNA of the CDR3: TGTGCCTGGAGTTCCGGGACAGGAGGGAACGAGCAGTACTTC.